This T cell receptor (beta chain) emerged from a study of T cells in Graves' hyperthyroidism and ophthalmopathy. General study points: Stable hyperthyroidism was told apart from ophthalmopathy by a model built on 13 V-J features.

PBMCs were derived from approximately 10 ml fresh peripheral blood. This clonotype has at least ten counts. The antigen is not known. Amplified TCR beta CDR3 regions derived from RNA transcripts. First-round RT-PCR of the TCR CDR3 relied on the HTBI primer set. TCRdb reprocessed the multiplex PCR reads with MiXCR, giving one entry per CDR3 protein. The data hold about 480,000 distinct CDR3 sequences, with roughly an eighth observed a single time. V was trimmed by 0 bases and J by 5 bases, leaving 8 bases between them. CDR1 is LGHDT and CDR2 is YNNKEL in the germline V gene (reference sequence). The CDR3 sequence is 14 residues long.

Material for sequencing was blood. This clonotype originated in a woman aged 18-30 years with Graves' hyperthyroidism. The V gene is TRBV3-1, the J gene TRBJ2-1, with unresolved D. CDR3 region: CASSQDGTNNEQFF. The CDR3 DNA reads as TGTGCCAGCAGCCAAGATGGTACCAACAATGAGCAGTTCTTC.